This T cell receptor (beta chain) was recorded in a study of CD8+CD57+ T cells in acquired aplastic anemia. As for the study in general: Sorted CD4+ and CD8+ cells gave an average of approximately 3 ug of DNA. Some 10 million reads were obtained on average for healthy donor CD4+ cells. Study-level points and caveats: The study found no significant CD8+ Simpson's diversity difference between patients and controls. In common between the patients and the controls were approximately 28 CD8+ CDR3 sequences.

The template used for profiling TCR beta VDJ and CDR3 was genomic DNA. TCRdb ran MiXCR on the reads and lists one entry per CDR3 protein. Here the sample spans about 420,000 distinct CDR3 sequences, 55% to 70% being singletons. Note on this clonotype: The antigen remains unidentified. One junction end does not reproduce the germline sequence, and a read error may be involved.

Germline V lookup: CDR1 SGHVS, CDR2 FNYEAQ. This CDR3 has 14 residues. This chain connects TRBV7-6 to TRBJ1-2, with a possible D match to TRBD1 (6 bases). The sample comprised sorted CD4+, CD8+, or CD8+CD57+ T cells (not recorded which) from PBMCs. The source of this sequence is a human donor in good health, serving as a control. CDR3 nucleotides: TGCGCCAGCAGCTTAGGGGGTCCTCCGTCGGATACGCAGTTC. Protein product: CASSLGGPPSDTQF.